This record looks at one T cell receptor beta chain sequence and its context. CDR1 is MDHEN, CDR2 SYDVKM, per germline. The V gene end was trimmed by 0 bases and the J gene end by 1 base; junction bases not matched to a gene: 3. The CDR3 covers 16 residues. The data were taken from a study of blood T cell repertoires in COVID-19. Here immunoSEQ multiplex PCR was the method, and the copy in TCRdb shows in-frame clones only, minus some. This table holds some 200,000 clones, 84% found once. The clonotype comes from a woman between 45 and 60 years old with active or convalescent COVID-19. The chain combines TRBV28 with TRBJ1-1; the match to TRBD1 covers 9 bases. Sequenced material: peripheral blood. Here the CDR3 reads CASSLWQGQGNTEAFF. DNA of the CDR3: TGTGCCAGCAGTTTATGGCAGGGACAGGGGAACACTGAAGCTTTCTTT.